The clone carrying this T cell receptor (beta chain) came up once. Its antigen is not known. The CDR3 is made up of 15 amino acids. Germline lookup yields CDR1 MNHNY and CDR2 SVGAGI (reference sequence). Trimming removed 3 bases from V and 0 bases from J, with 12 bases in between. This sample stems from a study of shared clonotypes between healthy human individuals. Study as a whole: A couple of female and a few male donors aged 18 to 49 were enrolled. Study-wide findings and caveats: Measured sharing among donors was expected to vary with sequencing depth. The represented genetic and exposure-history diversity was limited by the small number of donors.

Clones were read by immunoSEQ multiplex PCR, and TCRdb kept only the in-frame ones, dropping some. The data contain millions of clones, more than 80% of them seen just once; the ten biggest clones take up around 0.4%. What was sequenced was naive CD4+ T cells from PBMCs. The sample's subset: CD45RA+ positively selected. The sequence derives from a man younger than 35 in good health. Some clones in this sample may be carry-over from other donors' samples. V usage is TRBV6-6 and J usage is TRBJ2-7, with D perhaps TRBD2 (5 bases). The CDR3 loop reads CASSYIALSSYEQYF. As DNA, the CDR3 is TGTGCCAGCAGTTATATAGCGCTAAGCTCCTACGAGCAGTACTTC.